Listed below are T cell receptor beta chains from one sample, sequenced in a study of T-cell memory formation after mild COVID-19. One entry per CDR3 protein results from TCRdb running MiXCR on the 5' RACE reads. The sample gives hundreds of thousands of distinct CDR3 sequences, about a fifth of which show up once; around 12% is in the top ten. The material sequenced was PBMCs or a T cell subset sorted from them (not recorded which). The receptors come from an adult woman who had mild COVID-19 (a few samples of this study predate the infection). Cell type and time point are not known. Each CDR3 is given with its conserved first and last residue. D genes are given only for firm matches. The listing skips clone size in some rows; elsewhere it reads once, few, many or a size class.

D gene	J gene	clone size	V gene	CDR3 protein	CDR3 DNA
NA	TRBJ2-3	few	TRBV12-3/TRBV12-4	CASSFGLVTQYF	TGTGCCAGCAGTTTCGGACTGGTTACGCAGTATTTT
NA	TRBJ2-1	few	TRBV14	CASSQLGAGTYF	TGTGCCAGCAGCCAACTAGGTGCTGGAACCTACTTC
TRBD1	TRBJ2-1	NA	TRBV29-1	CSVLSGQGNNEQFF	TGCAGCGTCCTTAGCGGACAGGGCAACAATGAGCAGTTCTTC
TRBD1	TRBJ2-3	NA	TRBV3-1	CASSQGGQGRGTQYF	TGTGCCAGCAGCCAAGGGGGACAGGGGAGAGGGACGCAGTATTTT
NA	TRBJ1-1	NA	TRBV4-2	CASSQDWVGHRNTEAFF	TGTGCCAGCAGCCAAGATTGGGTGGGACACAGGAACACTGAAGCTTTCTTT
NA	TRBJ2-1	NA	TRBV9	CASSLGVINEQFF	TGTGCCAGCAGCCTTGGGGTAATCAATGAGCAGTTCTTC
NA	TRBJ1-3	few	TRBV12-3/TRBV12-4	CASSLSGIFSGNTIYF	TGTGCCAGCAGTTTATCAGGCATTTTCTCCGGAAACACCATATATTTT
NA	TRBJ1-5	NA	TRBV6-2/TRBV6-3	CASSSDRQNQPQHF	TGTGCCAGCAGCTCCGACCGCCAGAATCAGCCCCAGCATTTT
NA	TRBJ2-5	NA	TRBV25-1	CASKYGGRGTQYF	TGTGCCTCCAAGTACGGAGGGCGGGGGACCCAGTACTTC
NA	TRBJ2-7	many	TRBV5-1	CASEVYEQYF	TGCGCCAGCGAGGTCTACGAGCAGTACTTC
TRBD1	TRBJ1-5	few	TRBV7-2	CASSMETPGQYSNQPQHF	TGTGCCAGCAGCATGGAGACACCGGGACAGTATAGCAATCAGCCCCAGCATTTT
TRBD2	TRBJ2-7	NA	TRBV2	CASSQLAGGRYEQYF	TGTGCCAGCAGTCAACTAGCGGGAGGGCGGTACGAGCAGTACTTC
TRBD1	TRBJ1-2	few	TRBV12-3/TRBV12-4	CASSPSTGTVYGYTF	TGTGCCAGCAGTCCATCGACCGGGACAGTCTATGGCTACACCTTC
TRBD2	TRBJ2-1	NA	TRBV7-8	CASSPSSGTYNEQFF	TGTGCCAGCAGCCCTAGTAGCGGGACCTACAATGAGCAGTTCTTC
NA	TRBJ2-7	NA	TRBV23-1	CASSRYRESSLYEQYF	TGCGCCAGCAGTCGTTATAGGGAGTCTAGCCTCTACGAGCAGTACTTC
NA	TRBJ2-7	NA	TRBV6-1	CASSARSARGSYEQYF	TGTGCCAGCAGTGCCCGAAGCGCAAGGGGCTCCTACGAGCAGTACTTC
TRBD2	TRBJ2-3	many	TRBV7-9	CASSPRLAGVSDTQYF	TGTGCCAGCAGCCCCCGACTAGCGGGAGTCAGCGATACGCAGTATTTT
NA	TRBJ2-7	NA	TRBV4-3	CASSQQPLTYEQYF	TGCGCCAGCAGCCAGCAACCCTTGACCTACGAGCAGTACTTC
TRBD2	TRBJ2-1	NA	TRBV9	CASSVSLREGYNEQFF	TGTGCCAGCAGCGTTTCCCTCCGGGAGGGCTACAATGAGCAGTTCTTC
TRBD2	TRBJ2-3	few	TRBV29-1	CSVDAAGVPDTQYF	TGCAGCGTTGACGCAGCGGGAGTCCCAGATACGCAGTATTTT
NA	TRBJ2-2	few	TRBV4-2	CASSQREVDTGELFF	TGTGCCAGCAGCCAAAGGGAGGTTGACACCGGGGAGCTGTTTTTT
NA	TRBJ1-1	few	TRBV5-1	CASSLSEGEAFF	TGCGCCAGCAGCCTCTCGGAGGGTGAAGCTTTCTTT
NA	TRBJ1-1	NA	TRBV24-1	CATSKGLNTEAFF	TGTGCCACCAGTAAGGGGTTGAACACTGAAGCTTTCTTT
NA	TRBJ2-5	once	TRBV30	CAWSGGLQETQYF	TGTGCCTGGAGCGGGGGACTCCAAGAGACCCAGTACTTC
NA	TRBJ2-7	NA	TRBV3-1	CASSQGPLFRRPEHEQYF	TGTGCCAGCAGCCAAGGGCCCCTTTTCAGGAGACCGGAACACGAGCAGTACTTC
TRBD1	TRBJ1-1	NA	TRBV5-1	CASSSGTGPMNTEAFF	TGCGCCAGCAGCTCGGGGACAGGGCCGATGAACACTGAAGCTTTCTTT
NA	TRBJ1-5	many	TRBV27	CASSLTAYNQPQHF	TGTGCCAGCAGCCTGACAGCGTACAATCAGCCCCAGCATTTT
NA	TRBJ1-2	NA	TRBV7-2	CASSLAMYGYTF	TGTGCCAGCAGCTTAGCGATGTATGGCTACACCTTC
TRBD2	TRBJ2-5	few	TRBV7-2	CASSRRLAGAETQYF	TGTGCCAGCAGTCGGAGACTAGCGGGAGCAGAGACCCAGTACTTC
NA	TRBJ2-7	few	TRBV18	CASSYDPGYEQYF	TGTGCCAGCTCGTACGACCCGGGCTACGAGCAGTACTTC